This T cell receptor (beta chain) was recovered during a study of tumour-infiltrating T cells in Burkitt lymphoma. Study as a whole: Repertoire clonality predicted overall and progression-free survival.

Generated by immunoSEQ multiplex PCR, the TCRdb table keeps only in-frame clones and is missing some. The sample gives around 1,000 clones, roughly 13% of which show up once; around 35% is in the top ten. What was sequenced was tumor tissue. The clonotype was recovered from a human donor with diffuse large B-cell lymphoma.

CDR3 protein: CASSFDTLYGYTF. The CDR3 bases are TGTGCCAGCAGCTTTGATACCCTCTATGGCTACACCTTC. The chain joins TRBV5-4 to TRBJ1-2, with no clear D. Germline V gives CDR1 SGHNT, CDR2 YYREEE (reference sequence). The CDR3 contains 13 residues. Deletions cut 2 bases from V and 4 bases from J, with 9 bases between.